This T cell receptor beta chain was sequenced in a study of cytomegalovirus exposure and HLA in healthy donors. For the study at large: Later, an analysis reported that the roughly 120 validation repertoires had used the same platform as the approximately 660 first-cohort repertoires.

On this clone: Its antigen is not known.

Profiling relied on immunoSEQ multiplex PCR, and the TCRdb table lists in-frame clones only, not all of them. There are 330,000 or so clones in the sample; just over 85% occur only once, and about 0.8% lies in the top ten. Broader study findings: The tendency of first-cohort TCR clusters to co-occur in the 90 to 150 validation repertoires was the finding of a later analysis. Reports credit the classifier with highly specific, highly sensitive diagnosis of cytomegalovirus status. Rarity held for most TCR sequences, but there were some public TCRs that occurred in many donors.

The sequence derives from a woman in her late teens or twenties in good health and CMV-seronegative. The sample consisted of PBMCs.

CDR3 in amino acids: CSVQTPYWTATEAFF. The CDR3 nucleotides are TGCAGCGTCCAAACCCCATACTGGACAGCCACTGAAGCTTTCTTT. The chain is built from TRBV29-1 and TRBJ1-1, with a tentative D call TRBD1 (6 bases). Trimming took 6 bases from V and 4 from J, leaving 21 bases between them. This CDR3 comprises 15 residues. Germline CDR1 is SQVTM and CDR2 is ANQGSEA.